This is a list of T cell receptor beta chains from one sample in a study of T-cell memory formation after mild COVID-19. Using its own MiXCR run on the 5' RACE reads, TCRdb lists one record per CDR3 protein. This table has fewer than 300,000 distinct CDR3 sequences, roughly 18% appearing once. The sequencing input was PBMCs or a T cell subset sorted from them (not recorded which). These receptors were collected from a man in his late teens or twenties who had mild COVID-19 (a few samples of this study predate the infection). Cell type and time point are not known. Both conserved end residues are part of each CDR3. The D gene is left open where the match is weak. Size is omitted from some rows. Given values are once, few, many or a class for expanded clones.

v_gene: TRBV7-2; d_gene: NA; j_gene: TRBJ1-2; abundance: once; CDR3nt: TGTGCCAGCAGCTTAGTGGACATACGGGGCTACACCTTC; CDR3aa: CASSLVDIRGYTF
v_gene: TRBV4-3; d_gene: TRBD2; j_gene: TRBJ2-1; abundance: NA; CDR3nt: TGCGCCAGCAGCCACCCGGGACTATCCAACTACAATGAGCAGTTCTTC; CDR3aa: CASSHPGLSNYNEQFF
v_gene: TRBV7-8; d_gene: NA; j_gene: TRBJ2-1; abundance: NA; CDR3nt: TGTGCCAGCAGCCAAACCCCTGCGGGGCAGTCCTACAATGAGCAGTTCTTC; CDR3aa: CASSQTPAGQSYNEQFF
v_gene: TRBV6-5; d_gene: TRBD2; j_gene: TRBJ2-3; abundance: many; CDR3nt: TGTGCCAGCAGTAGACTAGCGGGGGGCACAGATACGCAGTATTTT; CDR3aa: CASSRLAGGTDTQYF
v_gene: TRBV7-6; d_gene: TRBD2; j_gene: TRBJ2-3; abundance: few; CDR3nt: TGTGCCAGCAGCCCACTAGCGGGGGGGCCGGTAGATACGCAGTATTTT; CDR3aa: CASSPLAGGPVDTQYF
v_gene: TRBV23-1; d_gene: NA; j_gene: TRBJ2-1; abundance: NA; CDR3nt: TGCGCCAGCAGTCAATCAAAGCTCGGGCAGGGCAATCTTTACAATGAGCAGTTCTTC; CDR3aa: CASSQSKLGQGNLYNEQFF
v_gene: TRBV9; d_gene: NA; j_gene: TRBJ2-5; abundance: NA; CDR3nt: TGTGCCAGCAGCGTAATGGACAAACAAGAGACCCAGTACTTC; CDR3aa: CASSVMDKQETQYF
v_gene: TRBV6-5; d_gene: NA; j_gene: TRBJ1-2; abundance: NA; CDR3nt: TGTGCCAGCAGTTACTCCCCAGGGGTCATCCGGAACTATGGCTACACCTTC; CDR3aa: CASSYSPGVIRNYGYTF
v_gene: TRBV7-8; d_gene: NA; j_gene: TRBJ2-7; abundance: few; CDR3nt: TGTGCCAGCAGCTTAGGGATAATTATTTCTTCGAGGGGGCAGTACTTC; CDR3aa: CASSLGIIISSRGQYF
v_gene: TRBV6-5; d_gene: TRBD1; j_gene: TRBJ1-1; abundance: NA; CDR3nt: TGTGCCAGCAGGCCCGTTCCAGGGGGCACTGAAGCTTTCTTT; CDR3aa: CASRPVPGGTEAFF
v_gene: TRBV4-2; d_gene: TRBD2; j_gene: TRBJ2-1; abundance: NA; CDR3nt: TGTGCCAGCAGCCAGTGGACTAGCAATCAGGACAATGAGCAGTTCTTC; CDR3aa: CASSQWTSNQDNEQFF
v_gene: TRBV12-3/TRBV12-4; d_gene: NA; j_gene: TRBJ1-6; abundance: NA; CDR3nt: TGTGCCAGCAGTGCGGGTTCACCCCTCCACTTT; CDR3aa: CASSAGSPLHF
v_gene: TRBV5-6; d_gene: NA; j_gene: TRBJ2-1; abundance: few; CDR3nt: TGTGCCAGCGGCGGGACAGACCACAATGAGCAGTTCTTC; CDR3aa: CASGGTDHNEQFF
v_gene: TRBV6-6; d_gene: TRBD1; j_gene: TRBJ2-5; abundance: NA; CDR3nt: TGTGCCAGCAGTTACTTACAGGGGGAGACCCAGTACTTC; CDR3aa: CASSYLQGETQYF
v_gene: TRBV3-1; d_gene: TRBD2; j_gene: TRBJ2-1; abundance: many; CDR3nt: TGTGCCAGCAGCCAAGATATCAGGGAGACTAGCGAGTTCTACAATGAGCAGTTCTTC; CDR3aa: CASSQDIRETSEFYNEQFF
v_gene: TRBV5-1; d_gene: NA; j_gene: TRBJ1-2; abundance: few; CDR3nt: TGCGCCAGCAGCTCCGGGACGGAACGATTTTACTTCGGCTACACCTTC; CDR3aa: CASSSGTERFYFGYTF
v_gene: TRBV18; d_gene: NA; j_gene: TRBJ2-5; abundance: few; CDR3nt: TGTGCCAGCTCACCGGCCTGGGAGAATCGAGGGGAGACCCAGTACTTC; CDR3aa: CASSPAWENRGETQYF
v_gene: TRBV4-3; d_gene: TRBD2; j_gene: TRBJ2-1; abundance: few; CDR3nt: TGCGCCAGCAGCCAAGACCCGGGGGGGGTTAAGGTGCAGTTCTTC; CDR3aa: CASSQDPGGVKVQFF
v_gene: TRBV29-1; d_gene: TRBD1; j_gene: TRBJ1-2; abundance: few; CDR3nt: TGCAGCGGGACAGGGGGTGGTGGCTACACCTTC; CDR3aa: CSGTGGGGYTF
v_gene: TRBV11-2; d_gene: NA; j_gene: TRBJ2-2; abundance: NA; CDR3nt: TGTGCCAGCGGGCCTTGGGCAGGAGTAGACACCGGGGAGCTGTTTTTT; CDR3aa: CASGPWAGVDTGELFF
v_gene: TRBV29-1; d_gene: NA; j_gene: TRBJ2-5; abundance: NA; CDR3nt: TGCAGCGTTGGGGTGTACCAAGAGACCCAGTACTTC; CDR3aa: CSVGVYQETQYF
v_gene: TRBV9; d_gene: NA; j_gene: TRBJ2-5; abundance: few; CDR3nt: TGTGCCAGCAGCGTAGGGTTTACCCAAGAGACCCAGTACTTC; CDR3aa: CASSVGFTQETQYF
v_gene: TRBV10-3; d_gene: NA; j_gene: TRBJ1-1; abundance: few; CDR3nt: TGTGCCATCAGGCGGTCTGATGAAGCTTTCTTT; CDR3aa: CAIRRSDEAFF
v_gene: TRBV3-2; d_gene: NA; j_gene: TRBJ2-5; abundance: few; CDR3nt: TGTGCCAGCAGCTCCTCGCAGACAGAGACCCAGTACTTC; CDR3aa: CASSSSQTETQYF
v_gene: TRBV12-3/TRBV12-4; d_gene: NA; j_gene: TRBJ1-1; abundance: NA; CDR3nt: TGTGCCAGCAGTTGGGGGGGAAGGACTGAAGCTTTCTTT; CDR3aa: CASSWGGRTEAFF
v_gene: TRBV7-6; d_gene: TRBD1; j_gene: TRBJ2-7; abundance: NA; CDR3nt: TGTGCCAGCAGCCGAATGAGACAGGGCGGTTCCTACGAGCAGTACTTC; CDR3aa: CASSRMRQGGSYEQYF
v_gene: TRBV5-1; d_gene: NA; j_gene: TRBJ2-2; abundance: few; CDR3nt: TGCGCCAGCAGCCCTACTAGCGGGGAGCTGTTTTTT; CDR3aa: CASSPTSGELFF
v_gene: TRBV18; d_gene: TRBD2; j_gene: TRBJ2-3; abundance: NA; CDR3nt: TGTGCCAGCTCACCTAACGGGGGGGCTGGGGATACGCAGTATTTT; CDR3aa: CASSPNGGAGDTQYF
v_gene: TRBV20-1; d_gene: TRBD1; j_gene: TRBJ1-5; abundance: NA; CDR3nt: TGCAGTGCTAGAGCGGACAGGGGGTATCATCAGCCCCAGCATTTT; CDR3aa: CSARADRGYHQPQHF
v_gene: TRBV28; d_gene: NA; j_gene: TRBJ1-3; abundance: few; CDR3nt: TGTGCCAGCAGTGTTCCGACAGGTTCCTCTGGAAACACCATATATTTT; CDR3aa: CASSVPTGSSGNTIYF
v_gene: TRBV6-1; d_gene: NA; j_gene: TRBJ2-6; abundance: few; CDR3nt: TGTGCCTCTGAACCCGGGCGCTCTGGGGCCAACGTCCTGACTTTC; CDR3aa: CASEPGRSGANVLTF
v_gene: TRBV7-2; d_gene: NA; j_gene: TRBJ2-3; abundance: few; CDR3nt: TGTGCCAGCAGCTTAGCGCTGTCCACAGATACGCAGTATTTT; CDR3aa: CASSLALSTDTQYF
v_gene: TRBV4-3; d_gene: TRBD2; j_gene: TRBJ2-3; abundance: few; CDR3nt: TGCGCCAGCAGCCAAGGGCGGGGGGGTATTGGAGATACGCAGTATTTT; CDR3aa: CASSQGRGGIGDTQYF
v_gene: TRBV4-3; d_gene: NA; j_gene: TRBJ2-5; abundance: NA; CDR3nt: TGCGCCAGCAGCCCGTACGCCGGGCGCCAAGAGACCCAGTACTTC; CDR3aa: CASSPYAGRQETQYF
v_gene: TRBV7-6; d_gene: NA; j_gene: TRBJ2-5; abundance: NA; CDR3nt: TGTGCCAGCAGCTTCTGGAGCGTTCAGCTGGGGGAGACCCAGTACTTC; CDR3aa: CASSFWSVQLGETQYF
v_gene: TRBV20-1; d_gene: NA; j_gene: TRBJ1-5; abundance: few; CDR3nt: TGCAGTGGGGCGGAGGGCAATCAGCCCCAGCATTTT; CDR3aa: CSGAEGNQPQHF
v_gene: TRBV12-3/TRBV12-4; d_gene: TRBD1; j_gene: TRBJ2-2; abundance: NA; CDR3nt: TGTGCCAGCATCTTGACAGGGGACACCGGGGAGCTGTTTTTT; CDR3aa: CASILTGDTGELFF
v_gene: TRBV6-1; d_gene: NA; j_gene: TRBJ1-3; abundance: few; CDR3nt: TGTGCCAGCCTGGCCGACGGAAACACCATATATTTT; CDR3aa: CASLADGNTIYF
v_gene: TRBV2; d_gene: NA; j_gene: TRBJ2-3; abundance: once; CDR3nt: TGTGCCAGCCCCGAGACGGGGGGCCGCACAGATACGCAGTATTTT; CDR3aa: CASPETGGRTDTQYF
v_gene: TRBV7-9; d_gene: NA; j_gene: TRBJ1-5; abundance: NA; CDR3nt: TGTGCCAGCAGCTCTGGCGTTCAGCCCCAGCATTTT; CDR3aa: CASSSGVQPQHF
v_gene: TRBV5-5; d_gene: TRBD1; j_gene: TRBJ2-7; abundance: many; CDR3nt: TGTGCCAGCAGCTTAGGACAGGTCTACGAGCAGTACTTC; CDR3aa: CASSLGQVYEQYF
v_gene: TRBV7-3; d_gene: NA; j_gene: TRBJ1-1; abundance: NA; CDR3nt: TGTGCCAGCAGCGCCGGAGGGGGAGTCACTGAAGCTTTCTTT; CDR3aa: CASSAGGGVTEAFF
v_gene: TRBV4-2; d_gene: TRBD1; j_gene: TRBJ2-7; abundance: few; CDR3nt: TGTGCCAGCAGCCCCTGGGGGACAGGGTGGAACGAGCAGTACTTC; CDR3aa: CASSPWGTGWNEQYF
v_gene: TRBV7-2; d_gene: TRBD1; j_gene: TRBJ1-5; abundance: NA; CDR3nt: TGTGCCAGCAGTCATGACAGGGTAGGGAATCAGCCCCAGCATTTT; CDR3aa: CASSHDRVGNQPQHF
v_gene: TRBV20-1; d_gene: TRBD2; j_gene: TRBJ2-7; abundance: NA; CDR3nt: TGCAGTGTCCCAGACGCGGGGGGGTATTTTAACGAGCAGTACTTC; CDR3aa: CSVPDAGGYFNEQYF
v_gene: TRBV14; d_gene: NA; j_gene: TRBJ2-7; abundance: few; CDR3nt: TGTGCCAGCAGCCCTTTTTACCCGGGATCCTACGAGCAGTACTTC; CDR3aa: CASSPFYPGSYEQYF
v_gene: TRBV12-3/TRBV12-4; d_gene: NA; j_gene: TRBJ1-5; abundance: NA; CDR3nt: TGTGCCAGCAGTTTAGGGGAGCATCAGCCCCAGCATTTT; CDR3aa: CASSLGEHQPQHF
v_gene: TRBV12-3/TRBV12-4; d_gene: NA; j_gene: TRBJ2-1; abundance: few; CDR3nt: TGTGCCAGCAGTTTTGTCTCGGTCCCTCGGGAGCAGTTCTTC; CDR3aa: CASSFVSVPREQFF
v_gene: TRBV20-1; d_gene: NA; j_gene: TRBJ1-1; abundance: NA; CDR3nt: TGCAGTGCCTGGAACGCTGGGTTCCCTGAAGCTTTCTTT; CDR3aa: CSAWNAGFPEAFF
v_gene: TRBV5-1; d_gene: NA; j_gene: TRBJ2-2; abundance: NA; CDR3nt: TGCGCCAGCAGCGAGACAGGGAACACCGGGGAGCTGTTTTTT; CDR3aa: CASSETGNTGELFF
v_gene: TRBV10-2; d_gene: TRBD2; j_gene: TRBJ2-1; abundance: NA; CDR3nt: TGCGCCAGCAGTGAGCCGGCCCGCGGGGGGGGCCCCAATGAGCAGTTCTTC; CDR3aa: CASSEPARGGGPNEQFF